The 15 T cell receptor beta chains reported below all come from one sample, sequenced in a study of identical twins. Via MiXCR, TCRdb re-called the 5' RACE reads, giving one row per CDR3 protein. The data contain under 300,000 distinct CDR3 sequences, 6.5% to 8% of them seen just once; the ten biggest clones take up just over 14%. A further study also used this sample, focusing on T cells expressing NK-cell markers.

Material for sequencing was CD8+ T cells sorted from blood. These receptors originate from a woman aged 18-29 years in good health.

In its sample, this clonotype was seen a few times. The J gene is TRBJ2-7, the V gene TRBV7-2; 9 bases match TRBD2. Germline CDR1 is SGHTA and CDR2 is FQGNSA. Trimming removed 5 bases from V and 7 bases from J; junction bases left unmatched: 15. The CDR3 runs 16 residues. The CDR3 spells CASSPGTRGGRREQYF. Written as DNA, the CDR3 is TGTGCCAGCAGCCCAGGGACGCGGGGGGGCCGGAGAGAGCAGTACTTC.

The chain carries TRBV12-3 or TRBV12-4 and TRBJ1-5; no clear D. Trimming cost V 6 bases and J 5 bases, with 8 bases left between them. The CDR3 consists of 12 residues. The CDR3 DNA reads TGTGCCAGCAGCCCCGGGGATCAGCCCCAGCATTTT. It yields the protein CASSPGDQPQHF.

This rearrangement joins TRBV6-5 to TRBJ1-2, with D uncertain. Germline V gene data show CDR1 as MNHEY and CDR2 as SVGAGI. The CDR3 covers 14 residues. V was shortened by 2 bases and J by 4 bases, with 11 bases between the two germline ends. The chain's CDR3 is CASSYSGLSYGYTF. CDR3 bases: TGTGCCAGCAGTTACAGTGGGCTCAGCTATGGCTACACCTTC.

A few counts support this clonotype. The CDR3 sequence: CASSLSTGFGELFF. The CDR3 nucleotides are TGTGCCAGCAGCCTATCGACAGGGTTCGGGGAGCTGTTTTTT. The chain carries TRBV7-9 and TRBJ2-2; 7 bases are a match to TRBD1. The junction had 7 bases not matched to a gene; V was cut back by 5 bases and J by 7 bases. The CDR3 sequence is 14 residues long. CDR1 is SEHNR, CDR2 FQNEAQ, per germline (reference sequence). The whole variable domain, remainder taken from reference TRBV7-9 and TRBJ2-2, is DTGVSQNPRHKITKRGQNVTFRCDPISEHNRLYWYRQTLGQGPEFLTYFQNEAQLEKSRLLSDRFSAERPKGSFSTLEIQRTEQGDSAMYLCASSLSTGFGELFFGEGSRLTVL.

This clonotype was seen ten or more times. The V and J genes are TRBV5-1 and TRBJ1-6, with D perhaps TRBD1 (5 bases). Germline CDR1 is SGHRS and CDR2 is YFSETQ. V lost 4 bases to trimming and J lost 10 bases, with 15 bases between them. The CDR3 loop spans 14 amino acids. The CDR3 protein is CASSVGGDRSPLHF. The CDR3, as DNA: TGCGCCAGCAGCGTGGGGGGGGATCGATCACCCCTCCACTTT.

This clonotype has a count of ten or more. This chain links TRBV12-3 or TRBV12-4 with TRBJ2-7; 11 nucleotides align to TRBD2. The CDR3 has 15 amino acids. V lost 2 bases to trimming and J lost 5 bases; unmatched junction nucleotides: 5. The CDR3 coding sequence is TGTGCCAGCAGTTTAACTAGCGGGGGAAGAAACGAGCAGTACTTC. Translating it yields CASSLTSGGRNEQYF.

In its sample, this clonotype was seen a few times. This rearrangement joins TRBV19 to TRBJ2-7; D is ambiguous. The CDR3 extends over 13 amino acids. The V gene lost 3 bases and the J gene lost 2 bases, with 8 bases spanning the gap. Germline assignment: CDR1 LNHDA and CDR2 SQIVND (reference sequence). DNA of the CDR3: TGTGCCAGTAGTATTGGTACCACCTACGAGCAGTACTTC. Its translation is CASSIGTTYEQYF. Full variable domain (outside the CDR3, taken from reference TRBV19 and TRBJ2-7): DGGITQSPKYLFRKEGQNVTLSCEQNLNHDAMYWYRQDPGQGLRLIYYSQIVNDFQKGDIAEGYSVSREKKESFPLTVTSAQKNPTAFYLCASSIGTTYEQYFGPGTRLTVT.

The chain joins TRBV12-3 or TRBV12-4 to TRBJ1-2; D unresolved. The V end lost 2 bases, the J end lost 6 bases, and 10 bases lay between the germline ends. This CDR3 comprises 13 residues. DNA of the CDR3: TGTGCCAGCAGTTTAACCCCCCGAGATGGCTACACCTTC. Encoded protein: CASSLTPRDGYTF.

The V gene is TRBV11-2, the J gene TRBJ2-1; 9 bases map to TRBD2. The V gene end was trimmed by 5 bases and the J gene end by 10 bases; junction bases not matched to a gene: 12. The CDR3 runs 15 residues. Germline V gene data show CDR1 as SGHAT and CDR2 as FQNNGV. The DNA for the CDR3 is TGTGCCAGCAGCCCGATAGCGGGGGCTACCTCGGAGCAGTTCTTC. Its translation is CASSPIAGATSEQFF.

CDR3 DNA sequence: TGCAGTGCTAGAGATAGGGGTAAAGTGAACACTGAAGCTTTCTTT. Its translation: CSARDRGKVNTEAFF. The chain uses TRBV20-1 and TRBJ1-1, with D possibly being TRBD1 (5 bases). This CDR3 spans 15 amino acids. CDR1 and CDR2 from the germline V gene are DFQATT and SNEGSKA (reference sequence). Trimming removed 0 bases at V and 0 bases at J, with 11 bases between.

This clonotype was observed many times. The rearrangement joins TRBV12-3 or TRBV12-4 to TRBJ1-2; maybe TRBD1 (6 bases). The CDR3 length is 14 residues. V gave up 2 bases and J gave up 3 bases, with 10 bases separating them. Written as DNA, the CDR3 is TGTGCCAGCAGTTTACCAGGGGCATACTATGGCTACACCTTC. Translation gives CASSLPGAYYGYTF.

This clonotype was found a few times. This chain links TRBV20-1 with TRBJ2-7; no clear D gene. V was cut by 0 bases and J by 3 bases, with 6 bases left in between. The CDR3 is 12 amino acids. Germline values: CDR1 DFQATT, CDR2 SNEGSKA (reference sequence). The CDR3 coding sequence is TGCAGTGCTAGAGAACGCAGCTACGAGCAGTACTTC. Protein: CSARERSYEQYF.

The table lists this clonotype with a few counts. J is TRBJ2-3 and V is TRBV2, with D tentatively TRBD1 or TRBD2 (5 bases each). The germline gives CDR1 SNHLY, CDR2 FYNNEI. The CDR3 is made up of 16 amino acids. V lost 3 bases, J lost 0 bases, and 13 bases lay in between. For the CDR3, the DNA is TGTGCCAGCAGTGACGGGGCACGGGTCAGCACAGATACGCAGTATTTT. As protein: CASSDGARVSTDTQYF.

This clonotype has only a few counts. The V call is TRBV29-1, the J call TRBJ2-7; 10 bases map to TRBD2. CDR1 is SQVTM and CDR2 is ANQGSEA in the germline V gene. With 3 bases clipped from V and 4 bases from J, the junction kept 12 bases outside the gene matches. This CDR3 has 16 residues. CDR3 sequence (DNA): TGCAGCGTTGAGAGGGGTCTAGCGGGGGATTCATACGAGCAGTACTTC. Protein: CSVERGLAGDSYEQYF.

In its sample, this clonotype was seen a few times. The chain joins TRBV20-1 to TRBJ2-3, with D perhaps TRBD1 (5 bases). Trimming removed 4 bases at V and 4 bases at J, with 18 bases between. This CDR3 has 15 amino acids. Per the germline V gene, CDR1 is DFQATT and CDR2 is SNEGSKA (reference sequence). In DNA form, the CDR3 reads TGCAGTGCTACCCCCGCCGACAGAATGTCAGATACGCAGTATTTT. It codes for CSATPADRMSDTQYF.